This entry lists 19 T cell receptor beta chains sequenced from one sample in a study of shared clonotypes between healthy human individuals. Some clones are missing from TCRdb's copy, which holds only in-frame ones; the method was immunoSEQ multiplex PCR. The table includes around 640,000 clones, 95% to 96% detected once. CD45RO-negative cells were positively selected for CCR7, leaving out terminally differentiated effector memory CD45RA+ cells. Sequencing was carried out using naive CD8+ T cells sorted from blood. The receptors come from a woman in her 30s in good health.

The chain has TRBV19 and TRBJ1-5, with a tentative D call TRBD1 (6 bases). The germline V gene encodes CDR1 LNHDA and CDR2 SQIVND (reference sequence). Trimming cost V 7 bases and J 0 bases, with 16 bases left between them. The CDR3 consists of 16 residues. DNA for the CDR3: TGTGCCAGTACGTTAAGGACAGAGTATAGCAATCAGCCCCAGCATTTT. It yields the protein CASTLRTEYSNQPQHF.

The rearrangement links TRBV4-2 to TRBJ2-6; D may be TRBD2 (5 bases). V was clipped by 4 bases and J by 1 base, with 20 bases between them. The CDR3 has 19 residues. Germline CDR1 LGHNA, CDR2 YNFKEQ. CDR3: CASSPDPGSEESGANVLTF. The CDR3 DNA is TGTGCCAGCAGCCCCGACCCGGGATCCGAAGAGTCTGGGGCCAACGTCCTGACTTTC.

V is TRBV28 and J is TRBJ1-5; 8 bases align to TRBD1. The CDR3 length is 14 residues. Germline V gene data show CDR1 as MDHEN and CDR2 as SYDVKM. J gave up 4 bases and V 4 bases, and 3 bases lay outside the gene matches. CDR3 coding DNA: TGTGCCAGCAGTTGGACAGGGTATAATCAGCCCCAGCATTTT. The encoded protein is CASSWTGYNQPQHF.

V usage is TRBV6-1 and J usage is TRBJ2-7, with 8 bases fitting TRBD1. Germline V gene sequence: CDR1 MNHNS, CDR2 SASEGT. J was trimmed by 6 bases and V by 9 bases; bases with no gene match: 7. CDR3 length equals 12 residues. This CDR3 reads CASGQGGFEQYF. In nucleotides, the CDR3 is TGTGCCAGTGGACAGGGTGGTTTCGAGCAGTACTTC.

The J gene is TRBJ2-4, the V gene TRBV9; D possibly uses TRBD1 or TRBD2 (5 bases each). CDR1 is SGDLS and CDR2 is YYNGEE in the germline V gene. This CDR3 has 14 residues. Trimming took 4 bases from V and 5 from J, leaving 13 bases between them. CDR3 sequence reads: CASSPGALENIQYF. As DNA, the CDR3 is TGTGCCAGCAGCCCCGGGGCACTGGAAAACATTCAGTACTTC.

V is TRBV4-1 and J is TRBJ2-2; a weak D match, TRBD2 (5 bases). The CDR3 has 15 amino acids. The V end was cut by 4 bases, the J end by 0 bases, with 9 bases between. Looked up from germline, CDR1 is MGHRA and CDR2 is YSYEKL. This chain's CDR3 is CASSRAAANTGELFF. For the CDR3, the DNA is TGCGCCAGCAGCCGAGCGGCCGCGAACACCGGGGAGCTGTTTTTT.

The genes are TRBV28 and TRBJ2-7, with 12 bases matching TRBD2. After removal of 5 bases from V and 5 bases from J, the junction contained 13 bases not matched to a gene. Germline CDR1 and CDR2: MDHEN and SYDVKM. CDR3 length: 17 amino acids. The CDR3 region is CASSPIPRLAGDHEQYF. The CDR3 region has the DNA TGTGCCAGCAGTCCCATACCGAGACTAGCGGGAGACCACGAGCAGTACTTC.

The chain couples TRBV20-1 to TRBJ1-1; D is uncertain. V was clipped by 4 bases and J by 5 bases, with 8 bases between them. The CDR3 is made up of 11 amino acids. From germline, CDR1 is DFQATT and CDR2 SNEGSKA (reference sequence). In DNA form, the CDR3 reads TGCAGTGCTAAGCAAGGTACTGAAGCTTTCTTT. Translating it yields CSAKQGTEAFF.

The genes are TRBV15 and TRBJ1-4; TRBD1 might be the D (6 bases). V lost 2 bases, J lost 8 bases, and 15 bases lay in between. The CDR3 consists of 15 residues. Germline V gives CDR1 LNHNV, CDR2 YYDKDF (reference sequence). CDR3 sequence reads: CATSRRGLTLEKLFF. DNA for the CDR3: TGTGCCACCAGCAGACGGGGGCTGACCCTAGAAAAACTGTTTTTT.

This chain links TRBV6-1 with TRBJ2-7; 9 bases map to TRBD2. Germline assignment: CDR1 MNHNS and CDR2 SASEGT. The V gene end was trimmed by 4 bases and the J gene end by 2 bases; junction bases not matched to a gene: 6. The CDR3 extends over 15 amino acids. CDR3 region: CASSVWSSGAYEQYF. The CDR3 nucleotides read TGTGCCAGCAGTGTATGGTCTAGCGGGGCCTACGAGCAGTACTTC.

The chain carries TRBV6-4 and TRBJ1-5; D uncertain. The CDR3 is 16 residues long. V lost 2 bases and J 0 bases, leaving 11 bases between the germline ends. Germline lookup yields CDR1 MRHNA and CDR2 SNTAGT. Here the CDR3 reads CASSDQMDYSNQPQHF. CDR3 sequence (DNA): TGTGCCAGCAGTGACCAAATGGACTATAGCAATCAGCCCCAGCATTTT.

The genes are TRBV28 and TRBJ2-3; 9 nucleotides align to TRBD1. The trim removed 4 bases at V and 2 bases at J, leaving 4 bases unmatched. Germline CDR1 is MDHEN and CDR2 is SYDVKM. CDR3 length: 15 amino acids. In nucleotides, the CDR3 is TGTGCCAGCAGTTCCGGGACAGGGATCACAGATACGCAGTATTTT. Protein sequence: CASSSGTGITDTQYF.

This chain connects TRBV5-4 to TRBJ2-5; D possibly corresponds to TRBD2 (5 bases). Trimming took 4 bases from V and 1 from J, leaving 14 bases between them. The CDR3 spans 15 residues. Germline-derived CDR1 and CDR2 are SGHNT and YYREEE (reference sequence). The CDR3 nucleotides read TGTGCCAGCAGCCGGGGAGATGGTGGCCAAGAGACCCAGTACTTC. Protein product: CASSRGDGGQETQYF.

This chain uses TRBV15 with TRBJ2-5; D unresolved. With the DNA end fitting TRBJ2-7 better, the J assignment may be wrong. The germline CDR1 and CDR2 sequences are LNHNV and YYDKDF (reference sequence). The CDR3 spans 12 residues. CDR3 sequence: CATSSTRYEQYF. CDR3 sequence (DNA): TGTGCCACCAGCAGCACCCGCTACGAGCAGTACTTC.

This sequence joins TRBV29-1 and TRBJ2-3; D not certain. Germline assignment: CDR1 SQVTM and CDR2 ANQGSEA. The CDR3 contains 12 residues. Trimming pared 6 bases from V and 1 base from J, leaving 8 bases between. This chain's CDR3 is CSVRVRTDTQYF. The CDR3 nucleotides are TGCAGCGTCCGGGTCCGCACAGATACGCAGTATTTT.

The rearrangement uses TRBV13 and TRBJ2-7; D not resolved. CDR3 length equals 13 residues. Germline V CDR1 and CDR2: PRHDT, FYEKMQ (reference sequence). The V end lost 4 bases, the J end lost 6 bases, and 13 bases lay between the germline ends. CDR3 nucleotides: TGTGCCAGCAGCTCCGGACCTGGCTTCGAGCAGTACTTC. It yields the protein CASSSGPGFEQYF.

This clone came up a few times. CDR3 sequence reads: CASSPLRTNPSGELFF. The CDR3 DNA is TGTGCCAGCTCACCACTTCGGACTAACCCCAGCGGGGAGCTGTTTTTT. V and J are TRBV18 and TRBJ2-2, with D possibly being TRBD2 (6 bases). The CDR3 sequence is 16 residues long. The V gene lost 1 base and the J gene lost 7 bases, with 16 bases spanning the gap. CDR1 and CDR2 (germline): KGHSH, LQKENI.

This chain connects TRBV6-5 to TRBJ2-7; either TRBD1 or TRBD2 may fit D (5 bases each). CDR3 length: 13 residues. V was pared by 2 bases and J by 3 bases, with 8 bases between. Germline values: CDR1 MNHEY, CDR2 SVGAGI. Written as DNA, the CDR3 is TGTGCCAGCAGTTACGGGGCGGGCTACGAGCAGTACTTC. Its translation: CASSYGAGYEQYF.

This clone was counted once. The chain employs TRBV7-6 and TRBJ1-4; no firm D call. Germline V gives CDR1 SGHVS, CDR2 FNYEAQ. The CDR3 is 13 residues long. V dropped 3 bases and J dropped 8 bases, with 10 bases sitting between them. DNA of the CDR3: TGTGCCAGCAGCTTGGGATCGACGGAAAAACTGTTTTTT. As protein: CASSLGSTEKLFF.